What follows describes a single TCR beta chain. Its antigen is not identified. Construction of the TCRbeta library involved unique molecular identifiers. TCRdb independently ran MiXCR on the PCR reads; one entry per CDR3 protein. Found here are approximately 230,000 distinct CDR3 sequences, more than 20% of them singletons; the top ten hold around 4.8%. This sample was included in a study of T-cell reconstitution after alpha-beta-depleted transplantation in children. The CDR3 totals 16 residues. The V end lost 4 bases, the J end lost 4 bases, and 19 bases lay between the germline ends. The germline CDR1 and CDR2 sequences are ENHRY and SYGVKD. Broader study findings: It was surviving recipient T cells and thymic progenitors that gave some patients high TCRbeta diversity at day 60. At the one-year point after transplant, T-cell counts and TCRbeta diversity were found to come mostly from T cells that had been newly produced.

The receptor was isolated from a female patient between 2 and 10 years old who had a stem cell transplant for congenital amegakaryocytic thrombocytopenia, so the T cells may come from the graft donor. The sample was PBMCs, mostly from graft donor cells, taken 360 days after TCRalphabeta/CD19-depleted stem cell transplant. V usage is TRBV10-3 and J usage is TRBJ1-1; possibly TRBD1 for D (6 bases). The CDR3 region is CAISGTGLRLGTEAFF. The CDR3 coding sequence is TGTGCCATCAGTGGAACAGGGCTGCGGTTGGGCACTGAAGCTTTCTTT.